This entry describes one T cell receptor beta chain. Its antigen specificity is not known. No quality values exist for individual bases; no much larger clone is one base distant. This sample was included in a study of control samples from healthy donors and cancer patients (TCRdb year 2020). From cysteine to phenylalanine, the CDR3 is 14 amino acids long. The read is trimmed to its CDR3 DNA, 42 bases read in frame from base 1. The germline V gene provides CDR1 MDHEN and CDR2 SYDVKM. Trimming takes 3 bases from V and 0 bases from J, and the germline ends sit 6 bases apart. The library came from the immunoSEQ multiplex PCR assay. TCRdb carries this immuneACCESS record with in-frame sequences only. Its versions omit some clonotypes, under half of them owing to an unresolved V gene in the studies checked, with the rest unexplained. The sample table records around 200,000 clones; 90% to 95% of these occur just once. The ten top clones hold 1.4% to 1.5% of the sample.

Sequencing used blood. This sequence originates from a man younger than 35 in good health. This receptor chain uses TRBV28 and TRBJ1-3; the D gene assignment is ambiguous. The encoded CDR3 is CASSFQHSGNTIYF. The sequenced DNA: TGTGCCAGCAGTTTTCAGCACTCTGGAAACACCATATATTTT.